This T cell receptor (beta chain) was obtained from a study of blood T cell repertoires in COVID-19 (dated by TCRdb to the early 2020s). With respect to the entire study: The collaborator samples originated in the United States, Italy and Spain and spanned the acute and convalescent phases of COVID-19. The material from the prospective study consisted of cDNA or gDNA derived from T cells, B-cell-depleted T cells, or PBMCs. Subjects who had been exposed to COVID-19, were actively infected with it, or had recovered from it provided the deeply sampled blood TCRbeta repertoires that made up the dataset. The repertoires were made available in a free public database intended to serve as a resource for research on the immune response to SARS-CoV-2. The samples were drawn from two sources: the first 160 participants of the ongoing ImmuneRACE study, and 950 to 1,500 subjects contributed by 6 global collaborators. Sample metadata almost always included a de-identified subject ID, COVID-19 status, age in years and sex. Where available, HLA class I and class II types were obtained from metadata supplied by the sample provider rather than from assay-based typing. The full study reports these points: The quantity of clinical and demographic metadata differed by source and by participant and was supplied without curation.

TCRbeta CDR3 regions were amplified from genomic DNA by means of the immunoSEQ Assay, a bias-controlled multiplex PCR. The authors' analysis ran thus. The number of nucleated cells in each sample was estimated from the amplification of reference gene primers within the assay. To quantify the absolute abundance of each unique TCRbeta CDR3 rearrangement, sequence reads were collapsed and filtered. For each sample, productive Simpson clonality was calculated as the square root of Simpson's diversity index over productive rearrangements. Drawn from immuneACCESS, this table holds only the in-frame rearrangements with V and J called that TCRdb kept. Clones are partly lost; checked studies trace under half to an unresolved V gene and leave the rest unexplained. V, J and clone size are taken as reported in that table, and D and trimming were inferred from the DNA itself. This sample has under 400,000 clones in its table, and about 91% of those were observed once. The top ten clones comprise 1.5% to 2% of the sample.

One collaborating source in Seattle enrolled patients during active infection and followed them longitudinally through the course of disease. The collaborating institutions used their own protocols to collect whole blood in K2EDTA tubes. For TCRbeta analysis, collaborator samples were shipped as frozen whole blood, as isolated PBMCs, or as DNA extracted from either sample type. Turning to this clone: This clone's antigen is unknown. No base quality information exists; no much larger clone differs at one position.

V and J are truncated by 7 bases and 10 bases respectively, leaving an intervening sequence of 16 bases. There are 12 amino acids in the CDR3, from cysteine to phenylalanine inclusive. Only the CDR3 part of the read is kept: 36 bases, read in frame from the first base. In the germline V gene, CDR1 corresponds to SNHLY and CDR2 to FYNNEI. The chain employs TRBV2 and TRBJ1-2; TRBD1 is a weak D gene call, 6 bases matching. Sequenced: peripheral blood. The TCR was taken from a woman in her thirties with COVID-19, enrolled during active disease. Here is the DNA: TGTGCCAGCACTTACAGGGAATTTTACTACACCTTC. It translates as CASTYREFYYTF.